The present T cell receptor (beta chain) was sequenced within a study of blood T cell repertoires in COVID-19. Study-level information: Sites in the United States, Italy and Spain provided acute and convalescent COVID-19 samples.

The CDR3 runs to 15 residues. V was trimmed by 2 bases and J by 0 bases, leaving 9 bases between them. Looked up from germline, CDR1 is SGHTA and CDR2 is FQGNSA. Only in-frame clones appear in the TCRdb table, and some are missing; sequencing was by immunoSEQ multiplex PCR. The table includes about 59,000 clones, about 82% detected once. The clonotype was recovered from a human donor in a cohort sampled during active COVID-19. This chain connects TRBV7-2 to TRBJ2-3; D call uncertain. Specimen: peripheral blood. The CDR3 nucleotides read TGTGCCAGCAGCTTATTTGTAGCTAGCACAGATACGCAGTATTTT. This codes for CASSLFVASTDTQYF.